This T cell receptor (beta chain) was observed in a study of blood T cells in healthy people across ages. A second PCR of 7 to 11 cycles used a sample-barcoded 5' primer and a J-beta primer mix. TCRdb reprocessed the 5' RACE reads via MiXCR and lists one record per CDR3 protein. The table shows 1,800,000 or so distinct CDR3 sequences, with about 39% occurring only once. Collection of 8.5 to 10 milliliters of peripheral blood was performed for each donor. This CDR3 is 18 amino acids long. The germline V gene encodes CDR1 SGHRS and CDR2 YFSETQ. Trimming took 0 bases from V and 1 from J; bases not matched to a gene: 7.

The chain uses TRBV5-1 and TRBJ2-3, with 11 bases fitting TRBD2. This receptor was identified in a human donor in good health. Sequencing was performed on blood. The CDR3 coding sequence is TGCGCCAGCAGCTTGGCCCCGACTAGCGGGATTCGCACAGATACGCAGTATTTT. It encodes CASSLAPTSGIRTDTQYF.